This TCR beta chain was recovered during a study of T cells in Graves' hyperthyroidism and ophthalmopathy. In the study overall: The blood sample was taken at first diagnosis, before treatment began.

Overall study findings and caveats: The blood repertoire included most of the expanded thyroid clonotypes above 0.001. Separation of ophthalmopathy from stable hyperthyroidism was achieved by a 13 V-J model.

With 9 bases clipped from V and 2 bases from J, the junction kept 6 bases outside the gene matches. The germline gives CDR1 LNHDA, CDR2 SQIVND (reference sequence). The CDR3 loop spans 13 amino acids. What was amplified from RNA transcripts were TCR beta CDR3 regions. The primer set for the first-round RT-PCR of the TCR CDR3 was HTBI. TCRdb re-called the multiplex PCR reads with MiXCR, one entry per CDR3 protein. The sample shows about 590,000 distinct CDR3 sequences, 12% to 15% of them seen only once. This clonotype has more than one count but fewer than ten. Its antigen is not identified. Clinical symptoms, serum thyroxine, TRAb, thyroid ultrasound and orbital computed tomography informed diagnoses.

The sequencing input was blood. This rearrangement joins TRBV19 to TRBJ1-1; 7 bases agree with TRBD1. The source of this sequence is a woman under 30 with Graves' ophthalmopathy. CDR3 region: CASRTGSNTEAFF. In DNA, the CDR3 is TGTGCCAGCCGGACAGGATCCAACACTGAAGCTTTCTTT.